The present TCR beta chain was sequenced within a study of T cells after yellow fever vaccination. Study-level background: Fractions containing few cells were prepared with SMART-Seq v4 Ultra Low Input. Findings of the study overall: Abundant bulk-population clonotypes could contaminate the FACS-sorted repertoires. Reappearing after the booster were most of the clones from primary vaccination (about 96% CD4, around 90% CD8).

To note about this clonotype: The antigen is not known.

CDR3 length: 12 residues. Trimming shortened V by 9 bases and J by 4 bases, and 14 bases separated the two germline ends. Germline V gene lookup returns CDR1 SGHNT and CDR2 YYREEE (reference sequence). They built TCR cDNA with 5'RACE template switching, a step that put in a universal primer site and UMIs. TCRdb reprocessed the 5' RACE reads with MiXCR, giving one entry per CDR3 protein. The table lists roughly 240,000 distinct CDR3 sequences, around 6.7% of them singletons. This chain joins TRBV5-4 and TRBJ2-7, with D unresolved. The specimen was CD4+ T cells sorted from PBMCs, collected on the day of the yellow fever booster vaccination. The sequence came from a man aged 25-45 years who received the YFV17D yellow fever vaccine. CDR3 sequence reads: CAIAEAGYEQYF. The DNA for the CDR3 is TGTGCCATTGCTGAAGCCGGATACGAGCAGTACTTC.